The present T cell receptor beta chain was sequenced within a study of cytomegalovirus exposure and HLA in healthy donors. Study-wide background: Drawn from HLA-typed donors, about 85 million unique TCRs were held in an early data release.

Amplification used 60 Vbeta primers and 13 Jbeta primers. Assay: immunoSEQ multiplex PCR; the TCRdb copy retains only in-frame clones and omits some. This table holds some 140,000 clones, approximately 80% found once. The TCR comes from a man between 25 and 39 years old in good health and CMV-seropositive. Sequenced material: PBMCs.

The CDR3 coding sequence is TGTGCCAGCAGTGTACCGGGACAGGGAACCTACAATGAGCAGTTCTTC. Translating gives CASSVPGQGTYNEQFF. J is TRBJ2-1 and V is TRBV28, with TRBD1 identical over 9 bases. CDR3 size: 16 residues. V lost 5 bases, J lost 2 bases, and 7 bases stayed unmatched. The germline CDR1 and CDR2 sequences are MDHEN and SYDVKM.